The following is a T cell receptor beta chain sequence with its context. Its antigen is currently not known. The sample holds no much larger clone one base away, and base qualities are not on file. This entry belongs to a study of cytomegalovirus exposure and HLA in healthy donors (TCRdb year 2017). Looking at the study overall: According to an earlier analysis of several hundred of the donors, about 180 million T cells yielded some 120 million unique TCR beta sequences and 276 Gb of sequence data. Around 320 gigabases of sequencing data and 70 million to 85 million unique TCR sequences were included in an early release covering roughly 600 HLA-typed donors. Of the 398 genotyped donors, 80% to 90% were placed in the genetic ancestry cluster associated with self-reported Caucasian donors. The study was designed to test whether signatures of past pathogen exposure could be identified by cataloging public T cell receptors. The study used immunosequencing to profile the T cell repertoires of 600 to 850 subjects and linked those repertoires to cytomegalovirus serostatus. Along with the roughly 700-subject first cohort, a separate validation cohort of more than 90 different subjects was used. To predict cytomegalovirus infection status, the study brought together high-throughput TCR immunosequencing, statistical association of individual TCRs with disease status, and machine learning. To study patterns of TCR occurrence, a later analysis re-analyzed previously published TCR beta repertoires from 500 to 850 donors and added high-resolution HLA genotyping. Rather than using new phenotypic data, the later analysis identified candidate immune exposures from TCR beta sequences and from how often those sequences occurred across donors. An earlier analysis of some 500 of the donors used high-throughput TCR beta sequencing to judge whether each TCR beta V gene segment behaved as functional or pseudogenic. Donor age, sex, ethnicity and CMV serostatus were collected together with the repertoire data. A later genetic analysis took genome-wide SNP genotypes for about three fifths of the 666 donors and used that subset as a discovery cohort. Every discovery cohort repertoire had been produced on one sequencing platform. Class I and class II HLA loci were covered by the typing at four-digit resolution. Typing coverage differed by locus: A, B, C, DRB1 and DQB1 were typed in roughly 629-640 donors, DQA1 in 522, DPA1 in some 610, and DPB1 in 400 to 480. Because of strong linkage in the cohort, roughly five DR-DQ haplotypes were treated as single units for association and clustering. Among approximately 370 genotyped donors of the cohort, an average of approximately 240,000 unique TCR beta nucleotide sequences was sequenced per donor, of which about 19% were non-productive.

The protocol used for the library was the immunoSEQ multiplex PCR assay. For the multiplex PCR, a mixture combining 60 forward primers for TCR Vbeta segments and 13 reverse primers for TCR Jbeta segments was used. A multiplex PCR assay on genomic DNA amplified the CDR3 region of rearranged TCR beta genes. The amplified TCR beta libraries were sequenced on the Illumina HiSeq System as 87-base-pair reads. The original methods were these. A later analysis counted tens of millions of unique TCR beta chains across the 690 or so repertoires, and 10 million to 11 million of these chains were shared by at least two donors. Raw reads were error-corrected and collapsed into unique sequences by a nearest-neighbor algorithm in which closely related sequences were merged to remove PCR and sequencing errors. To assign V, D and J gene segments, CDR3 sequences were aligned to IMGT reference sequences. For a sequence to be retained, at least a six-nucleotide match to both a V gene segment and a J gene segment was required. A rearrangement was called productive if the CDR3 had no stop codons and remained in frame with V and J, and every other rearrangement was called non-productive. CDR3 was defined according to IMGT convention as the region running from the second conserved V-encoded cysteine to the conserved J-encoded phenylalanine. In an earlier analysis of some 550 of the donors, sequences lacking an unambiguous match to a single V gene segment were excluded. In an earlier analysis of 587 of the donors, a V segment was called functional when productive rearrangements were above 56.7%, and segregating when the standard deviation between donors exceeded 5%. A statistical classification framework was developed to diagnose cytomegalovirus status using the catalog of TCR beta chain sequences. In a later analysis, V and J genes were assigned by comparing TCR nucleotide sequences against IMGT/GENE-DB human TR gene sequences. The TCRdist pipeline was used in a later analysis to assign CDR3 sequences and most-parsimonious VDJ recombination scenarios. A later analysis defined each TCR beta chain by its CDR3 amino acid sequence plus V-gene family, and excluded reads lacking a unique V-gene family. As a way to deal with suspected cross-contamination and a sequencing artifact, a later analysis dropped nearly 600 nucleotide sequences that were highly shared and had low generation probability. For each public chain, a later analysis derived a clonal expansion index from normalized ranks of inferred template counts within each repertoire. In a later analysis, generation probabilities were computed with a VDJ recombination model fitted to out-of-frame rearrangements, and the resulting probabilities were checked against IGoR. In a later analysis, TCR-TCR, TCR-HLA and TCR-CMV co-occurrence was scored with hypergeometric tests, and a repertoire-size bias correction was applied to TCR pairs. A later analysis estimated false discovery rates by permuting HLA or CMV assignments 20 times. A later analysis grouped co-occurring TCRs with DBSCAN, adding TCRdist sequence similarity when clustering within HLA-allele-positive subsets. Co-occurrence clustering excluded repertoires with fewer than 30,000 or more than 120,000 public chains, plus five with anomalous nucleotide sharing. TCRdb provides this immuneACCESS table in a form limited to in-frame rearrangements. Some clones are lacking; in checked studies, under half of them reflect an unresolved V gene, and why the rest are absent is not known. V and J calls plus clone size are reproduced from that table; the DNA served to infer D and trimming. Recorded for this sample are more than 150,000 clones; around 80% of them occurred a single time. The top ten hold about 7.7% of the sample.

CDR1 SNHLY and CDR2 FYNNEI were looked up in the germline V gene. Here V drops 9 bases and J drops 9 bases, and the junction holds 5 bases not matched to any gene. Including the terminal cysteine and phenylalanine, the CDR3 comprises 13 residues. Only the CDR3 portion is preserved as DNA: 39 bases, with reading frame beginning at the first base. The cohort was made up of approximately 700 healthy bone marrow donors. All cohort members were sampled while nominally healthy, although unrecorded immune exposures were likely present. The donor was CMV seropositive and belonged to the group of 250 to 300 seropositive cohort members. A peripheral blood sample was collected from each donor, and TCR beta sequencing was performed on peripheral blood mononuclear cells. The Qiagen DNeasy Blood Extraction Kit was used to extract genomic DNA from the blood cell samples. Study-wide conclusions, independent of this receptor: Roughly uniform sequencing depth across donors was assumed in presence/absence analyses, although this assumption may not hold. A later analysis associated about 18,000 TCR beta sequences with specific HLA alleles at a false discovery rate of 0.05. Linkage disequilibrium might explain the correlated functional status among segregating V segments, but an unknown experimental factor could not be ruled out. An association between a missense DCLRE1C variant and V-gene and J-gene trimming of TCR beta chains was found in a later genetic analysis and replicated in an independent cohort. According to a later analysis, most CMV-associated TCR beta chains appeared to be HLA-restricted, and the HLA associations seemed to be driven largely by CMV exposure. Broadly in line with IMGT annotations, most TCR beta V segments showed up in productive rearrangements about 87% or about 30% of the time in an earlier analysis of a few hundred of the donors. Several of the top co-occurrence clusters appeared to be linked to parvovirus B19, influenza, CMV and Epstein-Barr virus, according to a later analysis. The classifier was reported to diagnose cytomegalovirus status with high specificity and sensitivity in both the original cohort and the validation cohort. When HLA alleles, especially DR and DQ, strongly co-occurred, attributing TCR associations to individual alleles was difficult. In vitro tests confirmed that a few of the cytomegalovirus-associated TCR beta chains recognize cytomegalovirus antigens. In a later genetic analysis, fewer N-insertions in productive TCRs were reported among donors in an Asian-associated ancestry cluster than the approximately 630-donor mean. A total of fewer than 200 TCR beta chains were listed by the study as associated with cytomegalovirus. A further reported finding was that TCR beta sequences accurately predicted the HLA-A and HLA-B alleles for most subjects in the first cohort. CMV serostatus was the only immune exposure information available for the cohort. A later analysis found that HLA-associated TCR beta chains were more clonally expanded and had lower generation probabilities than equally common non-associated chains. Because HLA typing was missing for some donors at each locus, association tests included only the typed subset. Most TCR sequences were observed very rarely across donors, whereas some public TCRs were present in many individuals. It was suggested by the authors that the approach could potentially be generalized to other disease states and immunological phenotypes. The cohort was sequenced for TCR beta chains only, and without alpha or paired-chain data the features that could be detected were limited. The 87-base-pair reads could not distinguish some IMGT-functional V segments, including TRBV6-2 and TRBV6-3, so those segments were excluded. About 15 rarely observed V segments, including chromosome 9 orphons, were excluded from the earlier analysis of several hundred of the donors because counts were too low. A cluster of highly shared sequence variants was judged likely to represent a technical artifact of the sequencing pipeline. A later analysis found that TCR association rates varied across HLA loci, with DRB1 alleles showing the most associated TCRs and HLA-C alleles the fewest.

The TCR originated in a woman in her thirties or forties in good health and CMV-seropositive. Sequenced sample: PBMCs. The rearrangement joined TRBV2 to TRBJ2-1, with 13 middle bases fitting TRBD2. The nucleotide sequence is TGTGCCAGTCTCACTAGCGGGAGGGGTGAGCAGTTCTTC. Its protein reads: CASLTSGRGEQFF.